This T cell receptor beta chain was sequenced for a study of CD8 T cells in ankylosing spondylitis. TCRdb processed the 5' RACE reads anew with MiXCR; each CDR3 protein has one entry. The top ten clones hold more than 15% of a sample with 190,000 or so distinct CDR3 sequences, 9.5% to 15% of them seen once. This clonotype turned up a few times. This TCR was sampled from a male donor with ankylosing spondylitis or in good health (not recorded which). Sequenced material: blood, either unsorted or a sorted T cell fraction (not recorded which).

For the CDR3, the DNA is TGTGCCGCCTGCAGGGGAGGGGGTTTGCATGAGCAGTTCTTC. It specifies CAACRGGGLHEQFF. The chain couples TRBV6-1 to TRBJ2-1; TRBD2 might be the D (7 bases). CDR3 length: 14 amino acids. Between the trimmed V and J ends, which lost 11 bases and 8 bases, there was a span of 22 bases. CDR1 is MNHNS, CDR2 SASEGT, per germline.